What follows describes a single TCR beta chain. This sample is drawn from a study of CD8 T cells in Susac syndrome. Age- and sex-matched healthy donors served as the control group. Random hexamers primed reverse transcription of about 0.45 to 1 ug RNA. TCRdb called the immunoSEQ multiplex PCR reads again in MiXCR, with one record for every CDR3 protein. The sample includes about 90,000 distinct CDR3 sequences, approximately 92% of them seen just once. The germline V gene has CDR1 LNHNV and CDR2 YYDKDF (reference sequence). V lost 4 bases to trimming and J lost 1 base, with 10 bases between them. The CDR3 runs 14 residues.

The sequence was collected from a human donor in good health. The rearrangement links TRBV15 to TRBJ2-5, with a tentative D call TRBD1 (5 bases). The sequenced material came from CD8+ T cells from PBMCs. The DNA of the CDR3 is TGTGCCACCAGCACCGTAGACAGCCAAGAGACCCAGTACTTC. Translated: CATSTVDSQETQYF. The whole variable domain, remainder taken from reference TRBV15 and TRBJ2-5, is DAMVIQNPRYQVTQFGKPVTLSCSQTLNHNVMYWYQQKSSQAPKLLFHYYDKDFNNEADTPDNFQSRRPNTSFCFLDIRSPGLGDTAMYLCATSTVDSQETQYFGPGTRLLVL.